The entry below describes one T cell receptor (beta chain). No antigen is known for it. The CDR3 is 14 amino acids. Germline CDR1 reads SGHRS; CDR2 reads YFSETQ. The V segment lost 0 bases and the J segment 13 bases; nucleotides outside the gene matches: 11. The sample is drawn from a study of OX40 agonist ivuxolimab in advanced cancers. Study overall: Prior anti-PD-1, anti-PD-L1 or anti-CTLA-4 therapy did not bar entry, and around 39% had some.

General study points: Normalized T-cell clonal expansion was also low in a subset of nonresponders.

Profiling relied on immunoSEQ multiplex PCR, and the TCRdb table lists in-frame clones only, not all of them. The sample lists tens of thousands of clones; 75% to 90% were seen once. Material: CD4+ or CD8+ T cells sorted from blood, obtained in a trial of the OX40 agonist ivuxolimab. The chain uses TRBV5-1 and TRBJ2-3; 7 bases align to TRBD1. The receptor was isolated from an adult with an advanced solid tumor such as melanoma, head and neck, liver or kidney cancer. CDR3 nucleotides: TGCGCCAGCAGCTTGGATGGACAGGCCGGACCGGAGTATTTT. Its protein product is CASSLDGQAGPEYF.